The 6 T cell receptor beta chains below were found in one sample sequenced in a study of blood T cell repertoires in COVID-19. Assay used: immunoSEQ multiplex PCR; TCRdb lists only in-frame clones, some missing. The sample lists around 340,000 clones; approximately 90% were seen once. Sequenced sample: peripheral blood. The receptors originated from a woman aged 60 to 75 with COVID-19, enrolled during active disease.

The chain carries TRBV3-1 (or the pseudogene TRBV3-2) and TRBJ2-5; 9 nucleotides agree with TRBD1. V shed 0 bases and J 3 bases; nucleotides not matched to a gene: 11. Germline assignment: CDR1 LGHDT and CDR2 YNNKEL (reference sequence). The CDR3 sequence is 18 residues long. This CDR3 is CASSQEITGQGIEETQYF. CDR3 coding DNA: TGTGCCAGCAGCCAAGAAATTACGGGACAGGGTATAGAAGAGACCCAGTACTTC.

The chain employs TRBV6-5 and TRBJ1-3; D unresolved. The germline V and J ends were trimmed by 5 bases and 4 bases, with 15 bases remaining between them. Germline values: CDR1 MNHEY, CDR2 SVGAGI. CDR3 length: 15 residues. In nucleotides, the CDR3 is TGTGCCAGCAGTCTCGAGGCCGCAATGGGAAACACCATATATTTT. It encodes CASSLEAAMGNTIYF.

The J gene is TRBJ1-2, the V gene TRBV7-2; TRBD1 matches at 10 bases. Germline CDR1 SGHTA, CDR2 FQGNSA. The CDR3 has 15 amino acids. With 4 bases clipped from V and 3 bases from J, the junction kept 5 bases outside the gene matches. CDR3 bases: TGTGCCAGCAGCTCTGACAGGGGGCACTACTATGGCTACACCTTC. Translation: CASSSDRGHYYGYTF.

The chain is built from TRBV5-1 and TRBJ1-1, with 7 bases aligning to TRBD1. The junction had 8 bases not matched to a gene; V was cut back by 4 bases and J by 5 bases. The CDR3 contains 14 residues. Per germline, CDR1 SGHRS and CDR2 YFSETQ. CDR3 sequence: CASSTGQPGTEAFF. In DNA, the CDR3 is TGCGCCAGCAGCACGGGACAGCCGGGAACTGAAGCTTTCTTT.

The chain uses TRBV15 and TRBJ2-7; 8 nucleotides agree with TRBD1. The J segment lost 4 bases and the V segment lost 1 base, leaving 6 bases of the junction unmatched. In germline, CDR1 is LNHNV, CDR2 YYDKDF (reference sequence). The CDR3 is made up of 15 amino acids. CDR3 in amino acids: CATSRADRGGYEQYF. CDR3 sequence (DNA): TGTGCCACCAGCAGAGCCGACAGGGGAGGTTACGAGCAGTACTTC.

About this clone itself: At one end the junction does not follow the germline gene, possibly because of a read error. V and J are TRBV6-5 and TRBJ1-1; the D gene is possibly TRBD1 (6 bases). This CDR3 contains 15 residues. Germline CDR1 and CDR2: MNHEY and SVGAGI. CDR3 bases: TGTGCCAGCACCCGACCGGGGGGGCAGAACACTGAAACTTTCTTT. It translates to CASTRPGGQNTETFF.